What follows describes a single TCR beta chain. As originally analysed: Estimation of nucleated cell counts was performed using reference gene primer amplification. Produced via immunoSEQ multiplex PCR; TCRdb's table is partial and in-frame only. V and J calls and clone size are copied from that table; D and trimming were computed from the DNA. The data contain hundreds of thousands of clones, less than 90% of them seen just once; the ten biggest clones take up just under 20%. The data originate from a study of blood T cell repertoires in COVID-19. CDR3 length equals 14 residues. Trimming took 2 bases from V and 3 from J; bases not matched to a gene: 1. Germline V lookup: CDR1 MDHEN, CDR2 SYDVKM.

The receptor's source is a man younger than 40 with active or convalescent COVID-19. The rearrangement links TRBV28 to TRBJ2-7; 10 bases match TRBD1. The material sequenced was peripheral blood. In DNA, the CDR3 is TGTGCCAGCAGTTTAGGGACAGGGGTCTACGAGCAGTACTTC. Translation gives CASSLGTGVYEQYF.